Below are 18 T cell receptor beta chains sequenced from a single sample in a study of blood T cells in healthy people across ages. Through a sample-barcoded 5' primer and a J-beta primer mix, a second PCR was run for about 7 to 12 cycles. One entry per CDR3 protein, called by TCRdb with MiXCR from the 5' RACE reads. The sample holds hundreds of thousands of distinct CDR3 sequences, less than 25% seen once. These data also formed part of another study, on T cells of mothers and their children.

Sample: blood. These TCRs come from a boy under 18 in good health.

The chain links TRBV12-3 or TRBV12-4 to TRBJ1-1, with a possible D match to TRBD1 (6 bases). Trimming cost V 9 bases and J 2 bases, with 19 bases left between them. The CDR3 spans 15 residues. CDR3 region: CASLIVRGANTEAFF. DNA of the CDR3: TGTGCCAGTTTAATCGTACGGGGGGCCAACACTGAAGCTTTCTTT.

The table lists this clonotype with a few counts. This sequence joins TRBV11-1 and TRBJ2-2; D possibly uses TRBD1 or TRBD2 (5 bases each). Per the germline V gene, CDR1 is SGHAT and CDR2 is FQDESV (reference sequence). CDR3 length: 16 amino acids. Trimming stripped 5 bases from V and 3 bases from J, with 16 bases between. This chain's CDR3 is CASSKTVYGDTGELFF. In DNA, the CDR3 is TGTGCCAGCAGCAAGACAGTTTACGGGGACACCGGGGAGCTGTTTTTT.

This clonotype has only a few counts. This chain connects TRBV9 to TRBJ2-5; D uncertain. The closer fit of TRBJ2-1 to the DNA end suggests the J call may be wrong. CDR3 length: 15 residues. Per the germline V gene, CDR1 is SGDLS and CDR2 is YYNGEE. CDR3 nucleotide sequence: TGTGCCAGCAGCTCCGATGGTTCCGGGTATGGGGAGCAGTTCTTC. It is translated as CASSSDGSGYGEQFF.

This clonotype was counted only a few times. The chain is built from TRBV4-3 and TRBJ2-5; the D gene is possibly TRBD1 (5 bases). Matching the DNA end better, TRBJ2-1 makes the J call doubtful. The CDR3 sequence is 17 residues long. Germline V gene sequence: CDR1 LGHNA, CDR2 YSLEER. The CDR3: CASSQEAQTGIINEQFF. The CDR3 bases are TGCGCCAGCAGCCAAGAGGCGCAAACAGGTATCATCAATGAGCAGTTCTTC.

This clonotype was found a few times. V gene TRBV7-8 combines with J gene TRBJ1-5, with 9 bases that match TRBD1. In germline, CDR1 is SGHVS, CDR2 FQNEAQ. The CDR3 runs 16 residues. Losses at the gene ends were 2 bases for V and 1 base for J; bases not matched to a gene: 3. The CDR3 DNA reads as TGTGCCAGCAGCTTACCCGGGACAGGGAGCAATCAGCCCCAGCATTTT. It yields the protein CASSLPGTGSNQPQHF.

This clonotype was seen a handful of times. This rearrangement joins TRBV29-1 to TRBJ1-2; D is unresolved. The CDR3 is 12 residues long. V dropped 4 bases and J dropped 4 bases, with 10 bases sitting between them. The V gene's germline CDR1 is SQVTM and CDR2 ANQGSEA. Written as DNA, the CDR3 is TGCAGCGTTGGGCAGAAGAGCTATGGCTACACCTTC. Its protein is CSVGQKSYGYTF. The full variable domain, with the rest looked up from reference TRBV29-1 and TRBJ1-2, is SAVISQKPSRDICQRGTSLTIQCQVDSQVTMMFWYRQQPGQSLTLIATANQGSEATYESGFVIDKFPISRPNLTFSTLTVSNMSPEDSSIYLCSVGQKSYGYTFGSGTRLTVV.

This clonotype was counted ten times or more. The CDR3 here is CASSTAGTSYSFRSYNEQFF. DNA for the CDR3: TGTGCCAGCAGTACGGCGGGGACTAGCTACTCTTTCCGCAGCTACAATGAGCAGTTCTTC. V is TRBV2 and J is TRBJ2-1; TRBD2 agrees at 9 bases. Germline V gene sequence: CDR1 SNHLY, CDR2 FYNNEI. The CDR3 is 20 residues long. V shed 5 bases, J shed 3 bases, and the junction held 20 bases outside the gene matches.

This clonotype appeared a few times. V usage is TRBV7-3 and J usage is TRBJ2-3, with D unresolved. The CDR3 extends over 11 amino acids. Germline V lookup: CDR1 SGHTA, CDR2 FQGTGA. Trimming removed 6 bases at V and 14 bases at J, with 15 bases between. The CDR3 is CASRLAEKWYF. In nucleotides, the CDR3 is TGTGCCAGCAGACTCGCGGAGAAATGGTATTTT. The entire variable domain, with the rest obtained from reference TRBV7-3 and TRBJ2-3, is as follows: GAGVSQTPSNKVTEKGKYVELRCDPISGHTALYWYRQSLGQGPEFLIYFQGTGAADDSGLPNDRFFAVRPEGSVSTLKIQRTERGDSAVYLCASRLAEKWYFGPGTRLTVL.

As to this clonotype: An end of the junction differs from the germline gene, which may be a read error. The rearrangement joins TRBV29-1 to TRBJ2-5, with D perhaps TRBD1 (5 bases). There are 13 residues in the CDR3. Germline assignment: CDR1 SQVTM and CDR2 ANQGSEA. CDR3 in amino acids: CGVQTGFSETQYF. The CDR3 DNA reads TGCGGCGTCCAAACAGGCTTTTCAGAGACCCAGTACTTC.

As regards this clonotype: The junction shows a germline mismatch at one end, possibly a read error. V gene TRBV29-1 combines with J gene TRBJ2-1; 9 bases are a match to TRBD1. Germline V gives CDR1 SQVTM, CDR2 ANQGSEA. CDR3 length: 13 amino acids. The CDR3 sequence: CGVRTGGRYEQFF. Written as DNA, the CDR3 is TGCGGCGTTAGAACAGGGGGCAGGTATGAGCAGTTCTTC.

This clonotype has a count of ten or more. The J gene is TRBJ2-4, the V gene TRBV7-8; TRBD1 aligns across 11 bases. The trim removed 2 bases at V and 9 bases at J, leaving 9 bases unmatched. CDR3 length: 16 amino acids. Germline-derived CDR1 and CDR2 are SGHVS and FQNEAQ. The CDR3 region is CASSLRRDRGESIQYF. Here the CDR3 DNA reads TGTGCCAGCAGCTTAAGAAGGGACAGGGGGGAAAGCATTCAGTACTTC.

The V and J genes are TRBV5-1 and TRBJ2-3, with TRBD2 identical over 13 bases. The germline V gene encodes CDR1 SGHRS and CDR2 YFSETQ. J was trimmed by 7 bases and V by 4 bases; bases with no gene match: 6. The CDR3 loop spans 15 amino acids. CDR3 in DNA: TGCGCCAGCAGCCGGACTAGCGGGGGTTCCCATACGCAGTATTTT. As protein: CASSRTSGGSHTQYF.

In this sample, this clonotype turned up many times. J is TRBJ1-1 and V is TRBV10-3; 8 nucleotides match TRBD1. The CDR3 contains 14 residues. The germline V gene encodes CDR1 ENHRY and CDR2 SYGVKD. The J segment lost 0 bases and the V segment lost 6 bases, leaving 3 bases of the junction unmatched. CDR3 sequence: CAIRGTGMNTEAFF. The CDR3 DNA is TGTGCCATCAGAGGGACAGGTATGAACACTGAAGCTTTCTTT.

In this sample, this clonotype turned up a few times. The chain employs TRBV27 and TRBJ1-5, with TRBD1 matching over 9 bases. Germline V lookup: CDR1 MNHEY, CDR2 SMNVEV (reference sequence). The CDR3 is made up of 12 amino acids. J was trimmed by 9 bases and V by 9 bases; bases with no gene match: 6. The DNA for the CDR3 is TGTGCCAGTGACAGGGGGTTCCCGCCCCAGCATTTT. This codes for CASDRGFPPQHF.

The chain recombines TRBV4-3 with TRBJ2-3; 7 bases fit TRBD1. CDR3 length: 15 amino acids. After removal of 4 bases from V and 2 bases from J, the junction contained 6 bases not matched to a gene. Germline CDR1 is LGHNA and CDR2 is YSLEER. DNA for the CDR3: TGCGCCAGCAGCCGGGTCAGGGGGTTCACAGATACGCAGTATTTT. This encodes CASSRVRGFTDTQYF.

This chain uses TRBV15 with TRBJ1-2, with 7 nucleotides matching TRBD1. Looked up from germline, CDR1 is LNHNV and CDR2 is YYDKDF (reference sequence). J was trimmed by 7 bases and V by 4 bases; bases with no gene match: 12. The CDR3 covers 15 residues. The CDR3 loop is CATSTRAGGFGGYTF. DNA of the CDR3: TGTGCCACCAGCACGCGAGCAGGGGGTTTCGGTGGCTACACCTTC.

This clonotype appeared a few times. The chain is built from TRBV7-2 and TRBJ2-3; perhaps TRBD2 as D (6 bases). CDR1 is SGHTA, CDR2 FQGNSA, per germline. Trimming removed 6 bases at V and 0 bases at J, with 16 bases between. This CDR3 has 16 residues. The CDR3 bases are TGTGCCAGCAGACCCGATCTAGCGACCAGCACAGATACGCAGTATTTT. Its protein product is CASRPDLATSTDTQYF. Full variable domain (rest looked up from reference TRBV7-2 and TRBJ2-3): GAGVSQSPSNKVTEKGKDVELRCDPISGHTALYWYRQSLGQGLEFLIYFQGNSAPDKSGLPSDRFSAERTGGSVSTLTIQRTQQEDSAVYLCASRPDLATSTDTQYFGPGTRLTVL.

This chain links TRBV20-1 with TRBJ2-1; 14 nucleotides align to TRBD2. The length of the CDR3 is 15 residues. The germline V gene encodes CDR1 DFQATT and CDR2 SNEGSKA (reference sequence). Trimming took 5 bases from V and 6 from J; bases not matched to a gene: 6. CDR3 region: CSAETGTSGSNEQFF. CDR3 in DNA: TGCAGTGCTGAAACCGGGACTAGCGGGAGCAATGAGCAGTTCTTC.